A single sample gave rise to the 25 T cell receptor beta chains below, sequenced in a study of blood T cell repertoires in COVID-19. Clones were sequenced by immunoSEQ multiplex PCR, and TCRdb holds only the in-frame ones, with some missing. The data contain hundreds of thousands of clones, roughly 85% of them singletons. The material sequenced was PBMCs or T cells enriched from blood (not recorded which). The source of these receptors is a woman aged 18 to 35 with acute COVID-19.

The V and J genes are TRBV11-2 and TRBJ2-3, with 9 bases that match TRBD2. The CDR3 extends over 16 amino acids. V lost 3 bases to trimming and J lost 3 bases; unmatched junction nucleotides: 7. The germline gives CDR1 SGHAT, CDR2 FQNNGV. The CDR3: CASSLVAGGKTDTQYF. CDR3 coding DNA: TGTGCCAGCAGCTTGGTGGCGGGGGGGAAAACAGATACGCAGTATTTT.

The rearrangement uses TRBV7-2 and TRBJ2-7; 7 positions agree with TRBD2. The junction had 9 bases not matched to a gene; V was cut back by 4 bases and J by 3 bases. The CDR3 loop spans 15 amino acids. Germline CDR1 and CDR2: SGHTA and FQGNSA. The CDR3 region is CASSSLAGVNYEQYF. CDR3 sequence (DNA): TGTGCCAGCAGCTCCTTGGCGGGAGTCAACTACGAGCAGTACTTC.

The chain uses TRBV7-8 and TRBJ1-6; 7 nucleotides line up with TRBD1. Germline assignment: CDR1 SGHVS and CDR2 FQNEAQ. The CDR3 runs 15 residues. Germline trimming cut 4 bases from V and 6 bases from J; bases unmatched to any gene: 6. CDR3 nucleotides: TGTGCCAGCAGCTCACGACAGGGCTCTAATTCACCCCTCCACTTT. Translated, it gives CASSSRQGSNSPLHF.

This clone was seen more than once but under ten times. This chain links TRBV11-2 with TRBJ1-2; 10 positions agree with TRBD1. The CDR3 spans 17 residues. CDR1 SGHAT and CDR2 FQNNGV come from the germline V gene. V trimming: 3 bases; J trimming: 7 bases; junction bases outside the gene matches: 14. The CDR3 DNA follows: TGTGCCAGCAGCTTGATACCGGGACAGGGGAAGAATGGTGGCTACACCTTC. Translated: CASSLIPGQGKNGGYTF.

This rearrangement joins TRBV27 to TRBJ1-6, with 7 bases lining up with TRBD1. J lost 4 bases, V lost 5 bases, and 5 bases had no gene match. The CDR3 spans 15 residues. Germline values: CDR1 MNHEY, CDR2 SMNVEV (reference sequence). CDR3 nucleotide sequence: TGTGCCAGCAGTGTGACAGGGAGGTATAATTCACCCCTCCACTTT. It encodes CASSVTGRYNSPLHF.

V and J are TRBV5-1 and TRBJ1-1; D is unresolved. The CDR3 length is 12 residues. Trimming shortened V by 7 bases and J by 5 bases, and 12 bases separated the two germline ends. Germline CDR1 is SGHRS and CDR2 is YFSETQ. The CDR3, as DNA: TGCGCCAGCGGTGATTTGAGTACTGAAGCTTTCTTT. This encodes CASGDLSTEAFF.

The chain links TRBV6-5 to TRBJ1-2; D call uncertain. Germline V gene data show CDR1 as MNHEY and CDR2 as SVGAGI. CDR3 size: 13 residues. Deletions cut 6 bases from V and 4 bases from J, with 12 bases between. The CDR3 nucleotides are TGTGCCAGCAGCCTAAGACTTCCCTATGGCTACACCTTC. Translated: CASSLRLPYGYTF.

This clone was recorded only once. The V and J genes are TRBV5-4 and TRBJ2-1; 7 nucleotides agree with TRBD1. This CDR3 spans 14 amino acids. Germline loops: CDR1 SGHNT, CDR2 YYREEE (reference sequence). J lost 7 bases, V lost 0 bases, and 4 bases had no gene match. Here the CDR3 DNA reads TGTGCCAGCAGCTTGGCGGGACAGTGGAATGAGCAGTTCTTC. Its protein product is CASSLAGQWNEQFF. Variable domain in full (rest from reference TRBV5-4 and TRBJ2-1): ETGVTQSPTHLIKTRGQQVTLRCSSQSGHNTVSWYQQALGQGPQFIFQYYREEENGRGNFPPRFSGLQFPNYSSELNVNALELDDSALYLCASSLAGQWNEQFFGPGTRLTVL.

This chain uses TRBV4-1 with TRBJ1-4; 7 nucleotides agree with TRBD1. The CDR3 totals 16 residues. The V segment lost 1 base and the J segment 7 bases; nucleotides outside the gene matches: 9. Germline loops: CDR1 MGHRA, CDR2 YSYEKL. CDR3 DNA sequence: TGCGCCAGCAGCCAAGGACAGGGTCAGATTCGTGAAAAACTGTTTTTT. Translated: CASSQGQGQIREKLFF.

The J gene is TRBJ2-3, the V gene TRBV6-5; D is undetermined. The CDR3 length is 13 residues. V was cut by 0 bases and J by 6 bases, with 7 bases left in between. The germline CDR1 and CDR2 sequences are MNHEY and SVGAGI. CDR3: CASSYSFQDTQYF. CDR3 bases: TGTGCCAGCAGTTACTCTTTCCAGGATACGCAGTATTTT.

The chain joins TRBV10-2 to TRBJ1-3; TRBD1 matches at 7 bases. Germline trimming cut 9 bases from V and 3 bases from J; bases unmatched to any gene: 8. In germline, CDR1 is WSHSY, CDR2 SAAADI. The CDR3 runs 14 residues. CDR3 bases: TGCGCCAGTTCCCCAGGGGGTAGTGGAAACACCATATATTTT. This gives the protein CASSPGGSGNTIYF.

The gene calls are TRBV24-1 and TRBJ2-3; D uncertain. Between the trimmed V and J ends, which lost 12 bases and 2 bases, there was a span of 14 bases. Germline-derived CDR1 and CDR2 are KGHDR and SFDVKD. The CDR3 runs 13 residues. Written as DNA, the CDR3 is TGTGCCGACATCGTCTTTAACACAGATACGCAGTATTTT. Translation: CADIVFNTDTQYF.

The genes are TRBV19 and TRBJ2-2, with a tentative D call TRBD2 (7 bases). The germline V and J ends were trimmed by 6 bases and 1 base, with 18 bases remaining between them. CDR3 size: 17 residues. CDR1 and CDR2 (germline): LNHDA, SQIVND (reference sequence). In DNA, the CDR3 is TGTGCCAGTAGCCCCCTCATGGGGGGGCGGAACACCGGGGAGCTGTTTTTT. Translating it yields CASSPLMGGRNTGELFF.

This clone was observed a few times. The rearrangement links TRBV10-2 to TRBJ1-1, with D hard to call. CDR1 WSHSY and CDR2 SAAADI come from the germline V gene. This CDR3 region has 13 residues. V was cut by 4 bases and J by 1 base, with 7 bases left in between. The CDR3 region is CASSGQRNTEAFF. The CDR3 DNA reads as TGCGCCAGCAGTGGACAAAGGAACACTGAAGCTTTCTTT.

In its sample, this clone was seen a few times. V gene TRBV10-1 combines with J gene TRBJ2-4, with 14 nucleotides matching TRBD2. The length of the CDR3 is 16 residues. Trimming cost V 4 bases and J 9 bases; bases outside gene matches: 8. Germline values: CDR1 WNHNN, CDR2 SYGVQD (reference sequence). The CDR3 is CASSAGTSGGPAIQYF. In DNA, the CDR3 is TGCGCCAGCAGTGCCGGGACTAGCGGGGGTCCCGCCATTCAGTACTTC.

This chain's CDR3 is CASSEGADRWNTEAFF. Written as DNA, the CDR3 is TGTGCCAGCAGCGAGGGAGCCGACAGGTGGAACACTGAAGCTTTCTTT. The rearrangement uses TRBV9 and TRBJ1-1; the D gene is possibly TRBD1 (6 bases). This CDR3 is built from 16 residues. The V end lost 3 bases, the J end lost 1 base, and 16 bases lay between the germline ends. Germline V CDR1 and CDR2: SGDLS, YYNGEE.

CDR3 amino acids: CASSPGTVDEKLFF. The CDR3 nucleotides read TGTGCCAGCAGCCCCGGGACAGTAGATGAAAAACTGTTTTTT. The rearrangement uses TRBV7-3 and TRBJ1-4; 7 bases are shared with TRBD1. The CDR3 is 14 amino acids. Unmatched junction bases numbered 6, after V lost 5 bases and J lost 6 bases. CDR1 is SGHTA, CDR2 FQGTGA, per germline. Using reference TRBV7-3 and TRBJ1-4 for the parts outside the CDR3, the full variable domain is GAGVSQTPSNKVTEKGKYVELRCDPISGHTALYWYRQSLGQGPEFLIYFQGTGAADDSGLPNDRFFAVRPEGSVSTLKIQRTERGDSAVYLCASSPGTVDEKLFFGSGTQLSVL.

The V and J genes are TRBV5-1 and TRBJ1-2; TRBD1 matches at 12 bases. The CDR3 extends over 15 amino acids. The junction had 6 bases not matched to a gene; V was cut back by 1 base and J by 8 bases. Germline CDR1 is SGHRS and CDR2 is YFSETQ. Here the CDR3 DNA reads TGCGCCAGCAGCTTGAGGGGACAGGGGGCTTGGGGCTACACCTTC. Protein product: CASSLRGQGAWGYTF. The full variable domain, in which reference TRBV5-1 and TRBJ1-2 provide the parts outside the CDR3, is KAGVTQTPRYLIKTRGQQVTLSCSPISGHRSVSWYQQTPGQGLQFLFEYFSETQRNKGNFPGRFSGRQFSNSRSEMNVSTLELGDSALYLCASSLRGQGAWGYTFGSGTRLTVV.

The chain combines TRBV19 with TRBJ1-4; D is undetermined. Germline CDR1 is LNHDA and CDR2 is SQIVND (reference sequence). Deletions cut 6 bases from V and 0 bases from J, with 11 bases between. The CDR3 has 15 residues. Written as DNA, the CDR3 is TGTGCCAGTAGACCTCCGGTGCCAACTAATGAAAAACTGTTTTTT. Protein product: CASRPPVPTNEKLFF.

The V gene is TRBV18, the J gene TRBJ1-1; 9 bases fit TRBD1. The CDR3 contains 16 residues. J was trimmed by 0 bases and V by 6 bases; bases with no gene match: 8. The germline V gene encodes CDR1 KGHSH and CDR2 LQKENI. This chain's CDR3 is CASSPGQGRVNTEAFF. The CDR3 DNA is TGTGCCAGCTCTCCGGGACAGGGAAGGGTGAACACTGAAGCTTTCTTT.

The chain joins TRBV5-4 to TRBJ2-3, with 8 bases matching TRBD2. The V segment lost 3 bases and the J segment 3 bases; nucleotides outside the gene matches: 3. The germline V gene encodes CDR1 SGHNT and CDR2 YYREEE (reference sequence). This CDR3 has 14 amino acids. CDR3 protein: CASSSAGVTDTQYF. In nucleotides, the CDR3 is TGTGCCAGCAGCTCAGCGGGAGTGACAGATACGCAGTATTTT. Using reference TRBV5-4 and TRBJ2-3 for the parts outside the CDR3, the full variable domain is ETGVTQSPTHLIKTRGQQVTLRCSSQSGHNTVSWYQQALGQGPQFIFQYYREEENGRGNFPPRFSGLQFPNYSSELNVNALELDDSALYLCASSSAGVTDTQYFGPGTRLTVL.

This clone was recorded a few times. The CDR3 nucleotides read TGTGCCAGCAGCCAAGATTTAGGTCTGGGAGTTGAAAAACTGTTTTTT. Its protein product is CASSQDLGLGVEKLFF. The chain carries TRBV4-2 and TRBJ1-4, with unresolved D. The germline V gene encodes CDR1 LGHNA and CDR2 YNFKEQ. The CDR3 is 16 residues long. The germline V and J ends were trimmed by 0 bases and 7 bases, with 15 bases remaining between them.

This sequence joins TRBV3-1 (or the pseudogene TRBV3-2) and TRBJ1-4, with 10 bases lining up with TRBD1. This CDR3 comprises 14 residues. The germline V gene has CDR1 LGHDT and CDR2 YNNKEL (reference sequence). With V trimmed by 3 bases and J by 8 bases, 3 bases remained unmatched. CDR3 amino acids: CASSHGQGGEKLFF. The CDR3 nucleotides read TGTGCCAGCAGCCATGGACAGGGGGGGGAAAAACTGTTTTTT.

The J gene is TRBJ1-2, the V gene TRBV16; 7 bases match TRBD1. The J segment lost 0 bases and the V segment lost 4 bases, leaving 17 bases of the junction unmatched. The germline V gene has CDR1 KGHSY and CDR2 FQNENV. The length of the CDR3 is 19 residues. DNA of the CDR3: TGTGCCAGCAGCCCGGATCCTCTGGGTGACAGGGAAGCTAACTATGGCTACACCTTC. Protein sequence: CASSPDPLGDREANYGYTF.

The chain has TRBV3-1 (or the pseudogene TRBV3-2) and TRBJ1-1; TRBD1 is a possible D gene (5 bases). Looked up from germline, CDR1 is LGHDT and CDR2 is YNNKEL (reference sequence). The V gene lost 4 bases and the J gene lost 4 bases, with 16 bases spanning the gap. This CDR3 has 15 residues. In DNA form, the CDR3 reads TGTGCCAGCAGCCGAACCGGGGGAAGTGCCACTGAAGCTTTCTTT. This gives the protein CASSRTGGSATEAFF.